Listed below are T cell receptor beta chains from one sample, sequenced in a study of Graves' ophthalmopathy and Graves' hyperthyroidism. TCRdb re-derived calls from the multiplex PCR reads in MiXCR, one entry per CDR3 protein. The data show 450,000 or so distinct CDR3 sequences, around an eighth seen once. Sequencing input: blood. Receptors were obtained from a woman between 25 and 40 years old with Graves' ophthalmopathy. Both conserved end residues are part of each CDR3. A D gene is named only where the DNA matches it firmly. Expanded clones are given a class, and other clones once, few, many or no size at all.

V	size	D	J	CDR3	DNA
TRBV29-1	many	TRBD2	TRBJ2-7	CSVEGAGAYEQYF	TGCAGCGTTGAAGGGGCGGGGGCCTACGAGCAGTACTTC
TRBV20-1	many	NA	TRBJ2-7	CSADSPQIIGVEQYF	TGCAGTGCTGACTCCCCGCAGATTATTGGAGTCGAGCAGTACTTC
TRBV12-3/TRBV12-4	NA	NA	TRBJ1-2	CASSPPRRGRGTGYTF	TGTGCCAGCAGCCCCCCCAGGCGGGGTCGTGGGACTGGCTACACCTTC
TRBV20-1	many	NA	TRBJ2-7	CSAGLPLREQYF	TGCAGTGCTGGACTACCACTTCGGGAGCAGTACTTC
TRBV6-2/TRBV6-3	many	TRBD1	TRBJ1-1	CASRPLQGVATEAFF	TGTGCCAGCAGACCCCTACAGGGGGTGGCCACTGAAGCTTTCTTT
TRBV13	many	NA	TRBJ1-2	CASSLGHNYGYTF	TGTGCCAGCAGCTTAGGCCATAACTATGGCTACACCTTC
TRBV12-3/TRBV12-4	NA	TRBD2	TRBJ2-3	CASSLPTSGSTDTQYF	TGTGCCAGCAGTTTGCCGACTAGCGGAAGCACAGATACGCAGTATTTT
TRBV6-2/TRBV6-3	once	TRBD1	TRBJ1-1	CASSLDRALRTEAFF	TGTGCCAGCAGCCTTGACAGGGCTTTGAGGACTGAAGCTTTCTTT
TRBV4-1	many	NA	TRBJ1-2	CASRPPGVLYYGYTF	TGCGCCAGCAGACCCCCGGGAGTCCTTTACTATGGCTACACCTTC
TRBV30	few	NA	TRBJ1-1	CAWSLLGGGTEAFF	TGTGCCTGGAGTCTCCTCGGGGGCGGCACTGAAGCTTTCTTT
TRBV9	many	NA	TRBJ2-7	CASSGPGTQYEQYF	TGTGCCAGCAGCGGACCCGGGACACAATACGAGCAGTACTTC
TRBV9	few	NA	TRBJ1-2	CASSESPAADYGYTF	TGTGCCAGCAGCGAGTCCCCGGCGGCTGACTATGGCTACACCTTC
TRBV27	many	NA	TRBJ2-5	CASSPQPRDYTAQHDQYF	TGTGCCAGCAGTCCCCAACCACGAGACTACACAGCACAACACGACCAGTACTTC
TRBV6-1	many	NA	TRBJ1-1	CASSEGWVLNTEAFF	TGTGCCAGCAGTGAAGGATGGGTATTGAACACTGAAGCTTTCTTT
TRBV28	many	NA	TRBJ2-5	CAGPAAEETQYF	TGTGCCGGTCCTGCCGCAGAAGAGACCCAGTACTTC
TRBV19	NA	NA	TRBJ2-3	CASRRTSKGQRSTDTQYF	TGTGCCAGTAGGAGGACTAGTAAGGGACAACGCAGCACAGATACGCAGTATTTT
TRBV6-7	many	NA	TRBJ1-2	CASDTGRKPRGYTF	TGTGCCAGCGACACAGGACGGAAACCTCGCGGCTACACCTTC
TRBV7-2	few	TRBD1	TRBJ1-2	CASSLGAQGEVSYGYTF	TGTGCCAGCAGCTTAGGCGCCCAGGGGGAAGTCAGCTATGGCTACACCTTC
TRBV27	many	NA	TRBJ1-1	CASTPIEGLNTEAFF	TGTGCCAGCACTCCTATCGAGGGGTTGAACACTGAAGCTTTCTTT
TRBV28	many	NA	TRBJ1-1	CASSLGGWVTEAFF	TGTGCCAGCAGTTTAGGGGGCTGGGTCACTGAAGCTTTCTTT
TRBV5-1	NA	NA	TRBJ2-5	CASSFGQGSGETQYF	TGCGCCAGCAGCTTTGGTCAGGGGAGCGGAGAGACCCAGTACTTC
TRBV4-1	many	NA	TRBJ1-1	CASSPLQRRKTEAFF	TGCGCCAGCAGCCCCCTTCAAAGGCGGAAAACTGAAGCTTTCTTT
TRBV5-1	many	NA	TRBJ1-2	CASKSPGIIYGYTF	TGCGCCAGCAAGTCCCCAGGGATCATTTATGGCTACACCTTC
TRBV28	many	NA	TRBJ1-2	CASSLGQSYGYTF	TGTGCCAGCAGTTTAGGGCAGAGCTATGGCTACACCTTC
TRBV18	few	NA	TRBJ1-1	CASSPRDNTYF	TGTGCCAGCTCACCACGGGACAATACGTACTTT
TRBV3-1	few	NA	TRBJ2-7	CASSQGTIYEQYF	TGTGCCAGCAGCCAAGGCACAATCTACGAGCAGTACTTC
TRBV10-3	few	NA	TRBJ1-1	CAISEVKNTEAFF	TGTGCCATCAGCGAAGTGAAGAACACTGAAGCTTTCTTT
TRBV28	many	NA	TRBJ2-7	CASSFHATLEQYF	TGTGCCAGCAGTTTTCACGCCACCCTCGAGCAGTACTTC
TRBV7-2	once	NA	TRBJ1-1	CASSLVGRAAFF	TGTGCCAGCAGCTTAGTAGGAAGGGCGGCTTTCTTT
TRBV12-3/TRBV12-4	many	NA	TRBJ1-2	CASRVRDKRNGYTF	TGTGCCAGCAGGGTCCGGGACAAAAGGAATGGCTACACCTTC
TRBV3-1	many	NA	TRBJ2-5	CASSPGTPETQYF	TGTGCCAGCAGCCCCGGGACCCCGGAGACCCAGTACTTC
TRBV6-1	few	NA	TRBJ1-3	CASSTSLRSGNTIYF	TGTGCCAGCAGCACCAGTTTAAGGTCTGGAAACACCATATATTTT
TRBV5-1	many	NA	TRBJ1-1	CASSLVQENTEAFF	TGCGCCAGCAGCTTGGTACAGGAGAACACTGAAGCTTTCTTT
TRBV27	few	NA	TRBJ1-5	CASSLSTGFQPQHF	TGTGCCAGCAGTTTATCGACAGGATTTCAGCCCCAGCATTTT
TRBV9	NA	TRBD1	TRBJ1-2	CASSAGGQGPYGYTF	TGTGCCAGCAGCGCCGGGGGACAGGGTCCCTATGGCTACACCTTC
TRBV5-1	NA	NA	TRBJ2-5	CASRDFRETQYF	TGCGCCAGCAGGGACTTTCGGGAGACCCAGTACTTC
TRBV12-3/TRBV12-4	many	NA	TRBJ1-5	CASSLGRGTARTYSNQPQHF	TGTGCCAGCAGTTTAGGACGAGGCACAGCGAGGACCTATAGCAATCAGCCCCAGCATTTT
TRBV25-1	NA	NA	TRBJ2-5	CASSGIGVQETQYF	TGTGCCAGCAGTGGCATAGGGGTCCAAGAGACCCAGTACTTC
TRBV20-1	few	TRBD2	TRBJ2-4	CSARTSGGAADIKYF	TGCAGTGCTAGGACTAGCGGGGGGGCCGCGGACATTAAGTACTTC
TRBV5-1	many	NA	TRBJ2-7	CASSLDSTSYEQYF	TGCGCCAGCAGCTTGGACTCAACCTCCTACGAGCAGTACTTC
TRBV7-9	NA	NA	TRBJ1-5	CAWGERQPQHF	TGTGCCTGGGGGGAGAGACAGCCCCAGCATTTT
TRBV12-3/TRBV12-4	many	NA	TRBJ1-2	CASTLSGVDGYTF	TGTGCCAGCACCTTATCCGGGGTGGATGGCTACACCTTC